Reported below is one T cell receptor (beta chain). Alongside a J-beta primer mix, a sample-barcoded 5' primer served in a second PCR lasting roughly 6 to 12 cycles. TCRdb re-derived calls from the 5' RACE reads in MiXCR, one entry per CDR3 protein. The sample lists roughly 1.5 million distinct CDR3 sequences, about 45% seen once, with approximately 4% in the top ten. V shed 5 bases, J shed 1 base, and the junction held 2 bases outside the gene matches. CDR1 is ENHRY and CDR2 is SYGVKD in the germline V gene. This CDR3 contains 14 residues. The data are from a study of blood T cells in healthy people across ages.

Sequencing was done on a sample of blood. The chain combines TRBV10-3 with TRBJ2-3, with 8 bases aligning to TRBD2. This TCR was sampled from a woman younger than 30 in good health. The CDR3 bases are TGTGCCATCAGTCCGGGGGGGGGCACAGATACGCAGTATTTT. Its protein product is CAISPGGGTDTQYF.